A selection of T cell receptor beta chains follows, all from one sample in a study of CD8+ T cells in alopecia areata. The method was immunoSEQ multiplex PCR; TCRdb's version includes in-frame clones alone and lacks a portion of them. The sample contains some 120,000 clones, approximately 57% of which appear only once. Sequences were derived from CD4+ T cells sorted from blood, sampled at week 4, from a patient treated with tofacitinib. The source of these receptors is a human donor with alopecia areata. The CDR3 runs from the conserved cysteine through the conserved F or W. A D gene is named only where the DNA matches it firmly. A row's size may be missing; if present it is once, few, many or a size class.

v_call	d_call	clone_size	j_call	cdr3_nt	cdr3_aa
TRBV7-2	TRBD2	NA	TRBJ2-1	TGTGCCAGCAGCTTAGACGGGGGGGATTACAATGAGCAGTTCTTC	CASSLDGGDYNEQFF
TRBV29-1	NA	few	TRBJ2-1	TGCAGCGTTGAAGATTATCGAGGGTACAATGAGCAGTTCTTC	CSVEDYRGYNEQFF
TRBV25-1	NA	few	TRBJ2-3	TGTGCCAGCAGTGATTCTCCAGGCACAGATACGCAGTATTTT	CASSDSPGTDTQYF
TRBV30	NA	NA	TRBJ2-1	TGTGCCGGGGGAGGACCGACCTACAATGAGCAGTTCTTC	CAGGGPTYNEQFF
TRBV7-2	TRBD1	NA	TRBJ2-7	TGTGCCAGCAGTGGACAGGGTATGAGGTACGAGCAGTACTTC	CASSGQGMRYEQYF
TRBV29-1	TRBD2	few	TRBJ2-5	TGCAGCGTTGATCCGGCGGGGGGGCAAGAGACCCAGTACTTC	CSVDPAGGQETQYF
TRBV7-2	NA	many	TRBJ2-1	TGTGCCAGCAGCTTCGGGGCAGGACGGGGTGAGCAGTTCTTC	CASSFGAGRGEQFF
TRBV29-1	NA	NA	TRBJ1-1	TGCAGCGTTGTGAGTCGGGGGGTGAACACTGAAGCTTTCTTT	CSVVSRGVNTEAFF
TRBV29-1	NA	NA	TRBJ1-1	TGCAGCGTTGGACAGCTAAACACTGAAGCTTTCTTT	CSVGQLNTEAFF
TRBV7-9	NA	NA	TRBJ2-5	TGTGCCAGCAGCCGGGGCGACGAGACCCAGTACTTC	CASSRGDETQYF
TRBV18	NA	NA	TRBJ1-1	TGTGCCAGCTCACCAAAGGGCACTGAAGCTTTCTTT	CASSPKGTEAFF
TRBV6-5	NA	few	TRBJ2-5	TGTGCCAGCAGTGCAACCCGAACCCAGTACTTC	CASSATRTQYF
TRBV5-1	NA	few	TRBJ1-1	TGCGCCAGCAGCTTGGCTCTGTCAATGAACACTGAAGCTTTCTTT	CASSLALSMNTEAFF
TRBV6-5	TRBD2	NA	TRBJ2-7	TGTGCCAGCAGTCCGGGACTAGCGAGCTACGAGCAGTACTTC	CASSPGLASYEQYF
TRBV29-1	NA	NA	TRBJ1-2	TGCAGCATCGGGGGGGGCGGAGGCTACACCTTC	CSIGGGGGYTF
TRBV11-1	NA	NA	TRBJ2-2	TGTGCCAGCAGCTTAAGGTCGATCGGGGAGCTGTTTTTT	CASSLRSIGELFF
TRBV5-1	NA	few	TRBJ1-2	TGCGCCAGCAGCCTAACGGGGCGGTCTATGAACTATGGCTACACCTTC	CASSLTGRSMNYGYTF
TRBV30	NA	NA	TRBJ2-5	TGTGCCTGGAGCGGGGGACAGCTTCAAGAGACCCAGTACTTC	CAWSGGQLQETQYF
TRBV30	TRBD1	once	TRBJ1-5	TGTGCCTGGAGTAGGGGGCTGGATCAGCCCCAGCATTTT	CAWSRGLDQPQHF
TRBV18	NA	NA	TRBJ2-7	TGTGCCAGCTCACCGGACTCGGGGTACGAGCAGTACTTC	CASSPDSGYEQYF
TRBV9	NA	NA	TRBJ1-2	TGTGCCAGCAGCTCGTCGGAGGGACGCTGGGGCTACACCTTC	CASSSSEGRWGYTF
TRBV30	TRBD1	few	TRBJ1-5	TGTGCCTGGAGTCACAGGGGGAGAGAGCCCCAGCATTTT	CAWSHRGREPQHF
TRBV18	NA	NA	TRBJ2-7	TGTGCCAGCTCACCGGAACGGGTCTCCTACGAGCAGTACTTC	CASSPERVSYEQYF
TRBV7-2	TRBD1	few	TRBJ2-1	TGTGCCAGCAGCTTATTGGTTTACCGGGACAGATCCTACAATGAGCAGTTCTTC	CASSLLVYRDRSYNEQFF
TRBV7-9	NA	NA	TRBJ2-4	TGTGCCAGCAGCTTAGGGGTGGGGGACAAAAACATTCAGTACTTC	CASSLGVGDKNIQYF
TRBV5-4	NA	once	TRBJ2-3	TGTGCCAGCAGCTTGTTGCGGTCTAGCACAGATACGCAGTATTTT	CASSLLRSSTDTQYF
TRBV4-2	TRBD2	few	TRBJ2-3	TGTGCCAGCAGCCAGGGGGACTACAGGATCTACACAGATACGCAGTATTTT	CASSQGDYRIYTDTQYF
TRBV2	TRBD2	few	TRBJ2-2	TGTGCCAGCAGTTTGGGACTAGCGAATTCGAACACCGGGGAGCTGTTTTTT	CASSLGLANSNTGELFF
TRBV7-2	NA	NA	TRBJ2-7	TGTGCCAGCAGCGAAAATTACGAGCAGTACTTC	CASSENYEQYF
TRBV11-2	TRBD1	NA	TRBJ1-6	TGTGCCAGCAGCTTAGCGACAGGGCGTTCACCCCTCCACTTT	CASSLATGRSPLHF
TRBV2	TRBD1	NA	TRBJ1-3	TGTGCCAGCAGCAGGGGGCTGGAGAACACCATATATTTT	CASSRGLENTIYF
TRBV7-9	TRBD1	NA	TRBJ2-7	TGTGCCAGCAGCTTAGGGGGGACAGGGACCCACGAGCAGTACTTC	CASSLGGTGTHEQYF
TRBV23-1	TRBD1	NA	TRBJ1-2	TGCGCCAGCACTCCGGCCGGGACAGGGGTCACAATTCCAAACCGAAACTATGGCTACACCTTC	CASTPAGTGVTIPNRNYGYTF
TRBV30	TRBD2	NA	TRBJ2-7	TGTGCCTGGAGTGTTAGCGGGGATGGGTGGAACGAGCAGTACTTC	CAWSVSGDGWNEQYF
TRBV29-1	NA	NA	TRBJ2-7	TGCAGCGTTGAAGCTGCTTTAGAGGGGTCCCGAGACGAGCAGTACTTC	CSVEAALEGSRDEQYF
TRBV2	TRBD2	NA	TRBJ2-1	TGTGCCAGCAATCCGCGGGCGGGAGGCGGGGGAGGTGAGCAGTTCTTC	CASNPRAGGGGGEQFF
TRBV7-2	NA	NA	TRBJ2-3	TGTGCCAGCAGCTTAATGAAGGAGCAGTATTTT	CASSLMKEQYF
TRBV28	NA	few	TRBJ1-2	TGTGCCAGCAGTATTTCTCGAGGTGGCTACACCTTC	CASSISRGGYTF
TRBV29-1	TRBD1	few	TRBJ2-1	TGCAGCTTCATTTACAGGGGCAATGAGCAGTTCTTC	CSFIYRGNEQFF
TRBV4-3	TRBD2	NA	TRBJ2-5	TGCGCCAGCAGCCAAGTGGGGGGGGAGACCCAGTACTTC	CASSQVGGETQYF
TRBV5-1	NA	NA	TRBJ2-5	TGCGCCAGCAGCATCGGTCAAGAGACCCAGTACTTC	CASSIGQETQYF
TRBV9	NA	NA	TRBJ2-2	TGTGCCAGCAGCGTAGTGGGACAGAACACCGGGGAGCTGTTTTTT	CASSVVGQNTGELFF
TRBV28	NA	NA	TRBJ2-7	TGTGCCAGCAGTTTCCAGCGGGCCTCCTACGAGCAGTACTTC	CASSFQRASYEQYF
TRBV7-9	NA	NA	TRBJ2-2	TGTGCCAGCAGCTTAGCTGCGAACACCGGGGAGCTGTTTTTT	CASSLAANTGELFF
TRBV13	TRBD1	NA	TRBJ2-7	TGTGCCAGCAGCTTACGACAGGGTACGAGCTCCTACGAGCAGTACTTC	CASSLRQGTSSYEQYF
TRBV27	TRBD1	few	TRBJ1-2	TGTGCCAGCAGTTTACAGGGGGACGGCTACACCTTC	CASSLQGDGYTF
TRBV5-6	NA	NA	TRBJ2-2	TGTGCCAGCAGCTACCTGTTCGGCACCGGGGAGCTGTTTTTT	CASSYLFGTGELFF
TRBV4-1	TRBD1	NA	TRBJ1-2	TGCGCCAGCAGCCGCCAAGGTGGGGACAGGGGTTTTTCTAACTATGGCTACACCTTC	CASSRQGGDRGFSNYGYTF
TRBV6-5	TRBD1	once	TRBJ2-7	TGTGCCAGCAGTCGTACCGGGACAGGGAACTACGAGCAGTACTTC	CASSRTGTGNYEQYF
TRBV29-1	NA	NA	TRBJ2-3	TGCAGCGCCCCGAAAATAGCGGAGCGCACAGATACGCAGTATTTT	CSAPKIAERTDTQYF